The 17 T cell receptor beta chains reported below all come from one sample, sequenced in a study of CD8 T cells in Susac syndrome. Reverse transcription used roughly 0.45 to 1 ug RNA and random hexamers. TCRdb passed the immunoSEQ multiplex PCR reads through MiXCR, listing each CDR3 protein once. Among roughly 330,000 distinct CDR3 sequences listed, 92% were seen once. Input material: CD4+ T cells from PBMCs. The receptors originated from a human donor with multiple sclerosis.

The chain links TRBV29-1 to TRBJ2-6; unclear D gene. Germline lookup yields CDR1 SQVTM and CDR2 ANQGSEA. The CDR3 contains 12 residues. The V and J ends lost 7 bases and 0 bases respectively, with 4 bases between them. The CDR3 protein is CSADSGANVLTF. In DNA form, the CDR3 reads TGCAGCGCCGACTCTGGGGCCAACGTCCTGACTTTC.

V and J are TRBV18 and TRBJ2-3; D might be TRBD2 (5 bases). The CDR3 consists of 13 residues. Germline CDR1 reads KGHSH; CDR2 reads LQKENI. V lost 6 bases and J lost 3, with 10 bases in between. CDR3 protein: CASSRTDTDTQYF. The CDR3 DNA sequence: TGTGCCAGCTCGCGGACTGATACAGATACGCAGTATTTT.

The CDR3 sequence is CASSIGAGGQIEQFF. For the CDR3, the DNA is TGTGCCAGTAGTATAGGAGCGGGGGGGCAGATTGAGCAGTTCTTC. The chain employs TRBV19 and TRBJ2-1, with TRBD2 matching 10 bases. The V segment lost 1 base and the J segment 9 bases; nucleotides outside the gene matches: 6. The V gene's germline CDR1 is LNHDA and CDR2 SQIVND (reference sequence). CDR3 size: 15 residues.

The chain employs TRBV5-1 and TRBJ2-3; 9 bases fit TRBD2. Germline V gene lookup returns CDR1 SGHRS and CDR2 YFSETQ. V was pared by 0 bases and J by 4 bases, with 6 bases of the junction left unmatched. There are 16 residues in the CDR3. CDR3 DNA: TGCGCCAGCAGCTTGGGAATAGCGGGGGCACCAGATACGCAGTATTTT. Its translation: CASSLGIAGAPDTQYF.

CDR3 loop: CASSSRAYNSPLHF. CDR3 DNA sequence: TGTGCCAGCAGCTCGCGGGCTTATAATTCACCCCTCCACTTT. This chain links TRBV7-2 with TRBJ1-6, with D unclear. In germline, CDR1 is SGHTA, CDR2 FQGNSA. This CDR3 is built from 14 residues. Trimming took off 4 bases at V and 4 bases at J, with 8 bases between the two ends.

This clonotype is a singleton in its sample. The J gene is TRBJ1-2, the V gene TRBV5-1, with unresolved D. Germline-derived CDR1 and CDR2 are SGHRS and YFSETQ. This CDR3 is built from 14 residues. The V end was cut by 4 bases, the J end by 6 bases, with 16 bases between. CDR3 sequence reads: CASSDPTRVDGYTF. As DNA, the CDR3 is TGCGCCAGCAGCGACCCAACCCGTGTTGATGGCTACACCTTC.

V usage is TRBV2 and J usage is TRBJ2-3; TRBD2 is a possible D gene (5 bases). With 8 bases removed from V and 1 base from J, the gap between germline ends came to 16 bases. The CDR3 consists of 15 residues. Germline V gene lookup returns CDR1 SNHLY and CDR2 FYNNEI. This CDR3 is CASADQRTGTDTQYF. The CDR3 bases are TGTGCCAGCGCCGATCAAAGGACTGGCACAGATACGCAGTATTTT.

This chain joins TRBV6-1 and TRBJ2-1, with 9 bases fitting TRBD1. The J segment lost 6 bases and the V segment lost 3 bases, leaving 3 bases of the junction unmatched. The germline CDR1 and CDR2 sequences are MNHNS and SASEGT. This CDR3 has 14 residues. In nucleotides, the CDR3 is TGTGCCAGCAGTGAGGGACAGGGACCCAATGAGCAGTTCTTC. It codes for CASSEGQGPNEQFF.

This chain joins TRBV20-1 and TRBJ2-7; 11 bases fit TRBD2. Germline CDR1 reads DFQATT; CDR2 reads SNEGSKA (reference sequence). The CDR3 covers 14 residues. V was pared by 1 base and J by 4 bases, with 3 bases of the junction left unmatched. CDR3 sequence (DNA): TGCAGTGCTAGAGCTAGCGGGGGGAGGTACGAGCAGTACTTC. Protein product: CSARASGGRYEQYF.

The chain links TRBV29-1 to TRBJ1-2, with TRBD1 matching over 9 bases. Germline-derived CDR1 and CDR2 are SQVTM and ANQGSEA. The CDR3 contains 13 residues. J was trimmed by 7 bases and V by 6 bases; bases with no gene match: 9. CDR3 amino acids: CSVRDREPGGYTF. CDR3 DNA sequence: TGCAGCGTCCGGGACAGGGAGCCAGGTGGCTACACCTTC.

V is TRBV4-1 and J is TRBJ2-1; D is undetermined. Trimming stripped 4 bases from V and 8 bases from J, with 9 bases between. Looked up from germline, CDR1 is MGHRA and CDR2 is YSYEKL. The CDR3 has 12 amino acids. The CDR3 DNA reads TGCGCCAGCAGCCTCCAACTGGATGAGCAGTTCTTC. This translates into CASSLQLDEQFF.

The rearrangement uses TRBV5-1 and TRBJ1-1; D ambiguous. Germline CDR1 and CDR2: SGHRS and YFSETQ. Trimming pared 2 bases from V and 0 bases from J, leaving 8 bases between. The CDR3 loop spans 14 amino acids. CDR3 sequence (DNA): TGCGCCAGCAGCTTTAATGGGATGAACACTGAAGCTTTCTTT. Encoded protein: CASSFNGMNTEAFF.

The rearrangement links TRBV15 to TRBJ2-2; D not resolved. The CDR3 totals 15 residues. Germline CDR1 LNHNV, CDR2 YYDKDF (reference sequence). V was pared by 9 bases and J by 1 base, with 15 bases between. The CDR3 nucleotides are TGTGCCACGGAACTGGGGAAGGGGAACACCGGGGAGCTGTTTTTT. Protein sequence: CATELGKGNTGELFF.

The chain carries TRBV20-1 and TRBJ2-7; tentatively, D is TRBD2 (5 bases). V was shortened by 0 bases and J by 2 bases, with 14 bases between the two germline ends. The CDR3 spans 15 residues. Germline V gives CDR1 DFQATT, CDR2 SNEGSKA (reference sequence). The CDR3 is CSARDLRESAYEQYF. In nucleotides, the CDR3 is TGCAGTGCTAGAGATTTGAGGGAATCGGCCTACGAGCAGTACTTC.

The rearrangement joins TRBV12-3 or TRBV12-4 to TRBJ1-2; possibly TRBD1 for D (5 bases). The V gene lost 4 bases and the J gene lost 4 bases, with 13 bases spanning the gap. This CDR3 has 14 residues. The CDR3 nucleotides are TGTGCCAGCAGTTCGGGGGGTAGCGGCTATGGCTACACCTTC. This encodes CASSSGGSGYGYTF.

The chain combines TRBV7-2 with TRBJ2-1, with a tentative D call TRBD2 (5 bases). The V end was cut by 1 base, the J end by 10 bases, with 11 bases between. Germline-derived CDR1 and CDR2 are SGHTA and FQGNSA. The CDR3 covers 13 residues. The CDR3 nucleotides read TGTGCCAGCAGCTTAGACCAGCGGAGGGAGCAGTTCTTC. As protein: CASSLDQRREQFF. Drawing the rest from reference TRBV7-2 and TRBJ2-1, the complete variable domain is GAGVSQSPSNKVTEKGKDVELRCDPISGHTALYWYRQSLGQGLEFLIYFQGNSAPDKSGLPSDRFSAERTGGSVSTLTIQRTQQEDSAVYLCASSLDQRREQFFGPGTRLTVL.

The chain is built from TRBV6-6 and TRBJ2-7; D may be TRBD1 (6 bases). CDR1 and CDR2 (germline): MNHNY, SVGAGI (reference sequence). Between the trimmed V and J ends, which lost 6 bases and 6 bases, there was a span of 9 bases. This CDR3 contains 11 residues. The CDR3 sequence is CASSQGGEQYF. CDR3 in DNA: TGTGCCAGCAGCCAAGGGGGCGAGCAGTACTTC.